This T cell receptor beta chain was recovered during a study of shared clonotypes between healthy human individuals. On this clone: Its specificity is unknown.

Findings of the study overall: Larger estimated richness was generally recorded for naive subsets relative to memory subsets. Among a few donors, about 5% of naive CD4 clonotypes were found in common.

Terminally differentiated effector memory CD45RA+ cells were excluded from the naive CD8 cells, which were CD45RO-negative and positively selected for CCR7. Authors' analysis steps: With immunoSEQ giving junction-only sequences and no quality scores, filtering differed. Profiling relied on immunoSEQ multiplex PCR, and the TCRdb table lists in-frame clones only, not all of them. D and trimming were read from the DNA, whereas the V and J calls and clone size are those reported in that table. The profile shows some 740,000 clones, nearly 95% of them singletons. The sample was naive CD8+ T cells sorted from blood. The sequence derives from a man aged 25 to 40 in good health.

Written as DNA, the CDR3 is TGTGCCAGCAGTTACTCTGGGTGGACTGAAGCTTTCTTT. As protein: CASSYSGWTEAFF. The chain links TRBV6-5 to TRBJ1-1; D is ambiguous. V was shortened by 0 bases and J by 5 bases, with 7 bases between the two germline ends. The CDR3 is made up of 13 amino acids. Germline lookup yields CDR1 MNHEY and CDR2 SVGAGI.